The T cell receptor beta chain described here comes from a study of radiotherapy plus CTLA-4 blockade in lung cancer. The table came from immunoSEQ multiplex PCR; TCRdb's copy has only in-frame clones and leaves some out. The sample contains 35,000 to 40,000 clones, just over 85% of which appear only once. The CDR3 covers 17 residues. Germline V CDR1 and CDR2: MNHEY, SMNVEV (reference sequence). Losses at the gene ends were 7 bases for V and 5 bases for J; bases not matched to a gene: 9. This specimen consisted of peripheral blood, obtained from a patient treated with radiotherapy plus ipilimumab. The genes are TRBV27 and TRBJ2-1; TRBD2 matches at 15 bases. This sequence was found in a human donor with non-small cell lung cancer whose response to radiotherapy plus ipilimumab could not be evaluated. The DNA of the CDR3 is TGTGCCAGCACCAGGACTAGCGGGAGGGCCGTCCACAATGAGCAGTTCTTC. Amino acids: CASTRTSGRAVHNEQFF.